The next 10 T cell receptor beta chains were all read from a single sample in a study of graft-versus-host responses after intestinal transplantation. Assay: immunoSEQ multiplex PCR; the TCRdb copy retains only in-frame clones and omits some. The sample shows some 100,000 clones, just over 90% of them seen only once. No antigen has been identified for these receptors. Sequences were derived from unstimulated CD8+ T cells sorted from spleen or lymph node cells, sampled before intestinal transplant. The receptors stem from a human donor who received an intestinal transplant.

The CDR3 DNA sequence: TGTGCCAGCAGCTTTTTTGGACAGGGGATATACGAGCAGTACTTC. Translating gives CASSFFGQGIYEQYF. The J gene is TRBJ2-7, the V gene TRBV5-4, with TRBD1 matching over 9 bases. Germline V gene data show CDR1 as SGHNT and CDR2 as YYREEE (reference sequence). V lost 2 bases and J lost 4; bases outside the gene matches: 7. The CDR3 extends over 15 amino acids.

V usage is TRBV6-1 and J usage is TRBJ2-7; possible D gene TRBD2, 7 bases. CDR3 length: 15 amino acids. V lost 8 bases and J 4 bases, leaving 21 bases between the germline ends. Germline V gene data show CDR1 as MNHNS and CDR2 as SASEGT. The DNA of the CDR3 is TGTGCCAGCCTGGGCTTCGGGGGGCTGGGTTACGAGCAGTACTTC. Protein: CASLGFGGLGYEQYF.

This chain uses TRBV7-9 with TRBJ2-1, with 8 bases aligning to TRBD1. Trimming at V came to 4 bases and at J to 0 bases, leaving 5 bases not matched to a gene. CDR3 size: 16 residues. CDR1 is SEHNR, CDR2 FQNEAQ, per germline (reference sequence). The CDR3 coding sequence is TGTGCCAGCAGCTCTAGACAGGGGAGCTCCTACAATGAGCAGTTCTTC. It yields the protein CASSSRQGSSYNEQFF.

The gene calls are TRBV10-1 and TRBJ2-1; D remains ambiguous. Germline CDR1 reads WNHNN; CDR2 reads SYGVQD (reference sequence). The length of the CDR3 is 15 residues. The V gene lost 3 bases and the J gene lost 0 bases, with 9 bases spanning the gap. CDR3 DNA sequence: TGCGCCAGCAGTGACTCCGATGTCTCCTACAATGAGCAGTTCTTC. This codes for CASSDSDVSYNEQFF.

This clone was seen more than once but under ten times. The V gene is TRBV2, the J gene TRBJ2-6; D remains unclear. Trimming removed 10 bases from V and 2 bases from J, with 6 bases in between. This CDR3 has 12 amino acids. Germline V gene lookup returns CDR1 SNHLY and CDR2 FYNNEI. The CDR3 is CATMAGANVLTF. CDR3 DNA: TGTGCCACCATGGCTGGGGCCAACGTCCTGACTTTC.

This chain joins TRBV28 and TRBJ2-5; the D gene is possibly TRBD1 (6 bases). CDR3 length: 16 amino acids. The germline V gene encodes CDR1 MDHEN and CDR2 SYDVKM. With 2 bases removed from V and 1 base from J, the gap between germline ends came to 14 bases. In DNA form, the CDR3 reads TGTGCCAGCAGTTTAGAATGGACAGAGCCCCAAGAGACCCAGTACTTC. It translates to CASSLEWTEPQETQYF.

The CDR3 sequence is CASSYSRDGSTDTQYF. In DNA, the CDR3 is TGTGCCAGCAGTTACTCGAGGGACGGGAGCACAGATACGCAGTATTTT. The chain uses TRBV6-5 and TRBJ2-3; D may match TRBD1 or TRBD2 (5 bases each). V was trimmed by 0 bases and J by 0 bases, leaving 10 bases between them. The CDR3 runs to 16 residues. From germline, CDR1 is MNHEY and CDR2 SVGAGI.

The chain is built from TRBV13 and TRBJ1-1; tentative D call: TRBD1 (5 bases). Trimming stripped 5 bases from V and 3 bases from J, with 13 bases between. This CDR3 is 14 amino acids long. Germline CDR1 is PRHDT and CDR2 is FYEKMQ (reference sequence). CDR3 in DNA: TGTGCCAGCAGCACGGGACTCGGGGACACTGAAGCTTTCTTT. Translated: CASSTGLGDTEAFF.

The chain couples TRBV7-6 to TRBJ2-1, with 13 bases aligning to TRBD2. CDR1 and CDR2 from the germline V gene are SGHVS and FNYEAQ. This CDR3 contains 16 residues. J gave up 9 bases and V 4 bases, and 9 bases lay outside the gene matches. The CDR3 nucleotides read TGTGCCAGCAGCTCACCACTAGCGGGGGGGCCTGGTGAGCAGTTCTTC. Amino acids: CASSSPLAGGPGEQFF.

The rearrangement joins TRBV13 to TRBJ2-1; the match to TRBD1 covers 7 bases. Germline lookup yields CDR1 PRHDT and CDR2 FYEKMQ (reference sequence). This CDR3 comprises 14 residues. V lost 2 bases to trimming and J lost 5 bases; unmatched junction nucleotides: 3. DNA of the CDR3: TGTGCCAGCAGCTTAAAACAGGGGCACAATGAGCAGTTCTTC. Its translation: CASSLKQGHNEQFF. The variable domain in full, with the rest retrieved from reference TRBV13 and TRBJ2-1, is AAGVIQSPRHLIKEKRETATLKCYPIPRHDTVYWYQQGPGQDPQFLISFYEKMQSDKGSIPDRFSAQQFSDYHSELNMSSLELGDSALYFCASSLKQGHNEQFFGPGTRLTVL.